The rows below give T cell receptor beta chains drawn from one sample of a study of sequential checkpoint blockade in melanoma. Assay used: immunoSEQ multiplex PCR; TCRdb lists only in-frame clones, some missing. The sample contains tens of thousands of clones, about 88% of which appear only once. The sequencing here drew on CD8+ T cells sorted from blood (inferred from file names), taken from a patient given nivolumab and ipilimumab in sequence. These receptors all come from a human donor with melanoma. Each CDR3 is given with its conserved first and last residue. A D gene is named only where the DNA matches it firmly. The size field is filled for only some rows; it gives once, few, many or a size class.

d_gene: NA
abundance: NA
j_gene: TRBJ2-7
v_gene: TRBV29-1
CDR3nt: TGCAGCGTGAGGGGGGGACCCATTTCCTACGAGCAGTACTTC
CDR3aa: CSVRGGPISYEQYF

d_gene: NA
abundance: NA
j_gene: TRBJ2-7
v_gene: TRBV19
CDR3nt: TGTGCCAGTAGCTCGGGGTTCGAAGGCTACGAGCAGTACTTC
CDR3aa: CASSSGFEGYEQYF

d_gene: NA
abundance: NA
j_gene: TRBJ1-5
v_gene: TRBV27
CDR3nt: TGTGCCAGCAGTCCCTCGGCCGGGGATAGCAATCAGCCCCAGCATTTT
CDR3aa: CASSPSAGDSNQPQHF

d_gene: NA
abundance: medium-sized
j_gene: TRBJ2-7
v_gene: TRBV9
CDR3nt: TGTGCCAGCAGCGTAGGGGGGACACACTCCTACGAGCAGTACTTC
CDR3aa: CASSVGGTHSYEQYF

d_gene: NA
abundance: NA
j_gene: TRBJ1-2
v_gene: TRBV6-5
CDR3nt: TGTGCCAGCAGTAAGGGACATTTTAACTATGGCTACACCTTC
CDR3aa: CASSKGHFNYGYTF

d_gene: TRBD2
abundance: NA
j_gene: TRBJ2-2
v_gene: TRBV5-4
CDR3nt: TGTGCCAGCAGCTTGGGGCGAGCGGGGGGGCCCACCGGGGAGCTGTTTTTT
CDR3aa: CASSLGRAGGPTGELFF

d_gene: NA
abundance: once
j_gene: TRBJ2-2
v_gene: TRBV11-2
CDR3nt: TGTGCCAGCAGCTTAAATGGGGGCGAGCTGTTTTTT
CDR3aa: CASSLNGGELFF

d_gene: TRBD1
abundance: NA
j_gene: TRBJ2-5
v_gene: TRBV7-8
CDR3nt: TGTGCCAGCAGCGTGGACAGGGCTGAGACCCAGTACTTC
CDR3aa: CASSVDRAETQYF

d_gene: NA
abundance: NA
j_gene: TRBJ2-1
v_gene: TRBV28
CDR3nt: TGTGCCAGCAGTTTCCCCGGAGGGCTGAATGAGCAGTTCTTC
CDR3aa: CASSFPGGLNEQFF

d_gene: TRBD1
abundance: NA
j_gene: TRBJ1-1
v_gene: TRBV27
CDR3nt: TGTGCCAGCAGTACAGGACAGGGTTGGACTGAAGCTTTCTTT
CDR3aa: CASSTGQGWTEAFF

d_gene: NA
abundance: NA
j_gene: TRBJ1-5
v_gene: TRBV30
CDR3nt: TGTGCCTGGAGTGTGGGCTCCGGTCAGCCCCAGCATTTT
CDR3aa: CAWSVGSGQPQHF

d_gene: TRBD1
abundance: few
j_gene: TRBJ2-2
v_gene: TRBV29-1
CDR3nt: TGCAGCGTTGAAGGGACAGGGATACACCGGGGAGCTGTTTTT
CDR3aa: CSVEGTGIHRGAVF

d_gene: TRBD1
abundance: NA
j_gene: TRBJ2-2
v_gene: TRBV9
CDR3nt: TGTGCCAGCAGCGCATGGACAGGGGGCACCGGGGAGCTGTTTTTT
CDR3aa: CASSAWTGGTGELFF

d_gene: TRBD1
abundance: NA
j_gene: TRBJ2-5
v_gene: TRBV7-9
CDR3nt: TGTGCCAGCAGCTTACGGACAGGGGGCGAGACCCAGTACTTC
CDR3aa: CASSLRTGGETQYF

d_gene: TRBD2
abundance: NA
j_gene: TRBJ2-7
v_gene: TRBV10-3
CDR3nt: TGTGCCATCAGTGAGTCCGGGTTAGCGGGAGCGGACGAGCAGTACTTC
CDR3aa: CAISESGLAGADEQYF

d_gene: TRBD2
abundance: NA
j_gene: TRBJ2-7
v_gene: TRBV6-5
CDR3nt: TGTGCCAGCAGTTACCGACTAGCCCCCTACGAGCAGTACTTC
CDR3aa: CASSYRLAPYEQYF

d_gene: NA
abundance: NA
j_gene: TRBJ2-5
v_gene: TRBV4-3
CDR3nt: TGCGCCAGCATGGCGGGCCACTTC
CDR3aa: CASMAGHF

d_gene: TRBD1
abundance: NA
j_gene: TRBJ2-7
v_gene: TRBV6-5
CDR3nt: TGTGCCAGCAGTTACGTAGGACAGGGAGGCGAGCAGTACTTC
CDR3aa: CASSYVGQGGEQYF

d_gene: NA
abundance: NA
j_gene: TRBJ2-3
v_gene: TRBV19
CDR3nt: TGTGCCAGTAGTATCGGGGGTCTTACGCAGTATTTT
CDR3aa: CASSIGGLTQYF

d_gene: NA
abundance: NA
j_gene: TRBJ2-1
v_gene: TRBV19
CDR3nt: TGTGCCAGTAGTATCACAGGCCTCAATGAGCAGTTCTTC
CDR3aa: CASSITGLNEQFF

d_gene: TRBD1
abundance: NA
j_gene: TRBJ1-1
v_gene: TRBV29-1
CDR3nt: TGCAGCGGCAAGACAGGGTGGACTGAAGCTTTCTTT
CDR3aa: CSGKTGWTEAFF

d_gene: NA
abundance: NA
j_gene: TRBJ2-5
v_gene: TRBV7-9
CDR3nt: TGTGCCAGCAGCCGCTCTCCAGGGGAGGGGTACCAAGAGACCCAGTACTTC
CDR3aa: CASSRSPGEGYQETQYF

d_gene: NA
abundance: NA
j_gene: TRBJ2-1
v_gene: TRBV19
CDR3nt: TGTGCCAGTAGTCTTACTTTCAATGAGCAGTTCTTC
CDR3aa: CASSLTFNEQFF

d_gene: NA
abundance: NA
j_gene: TRBJ2-7
v_gene: TRBV2
CDR3nt: TGTGCCAGCAGTGAGTGGCAGGCGACCGTCTACGAGCAGTACTTC
CDR3aa: CASSEWQATVYEQYF

d_gene: TRBD2
abundance: NA
j_gene: TRBJ2-2
v_gene: TRBV19
CDR3nt: TGTGCCAGTAGTATGGGGAGGGCCGGGGAGCTGTTTTTT
CDR3aa: CASSMGRAGELFF

d_gene: NA
abundance: NA
j_gene: TRBJ2-1
v_gene: TRBV25-1
CDR3nt: TGTGCCAGCAGATCCTCCGGGTTTTACAATGAGCAGTTCTTC
CDR3aa: CASRSSGFYNEQFF

d_gene: TRBD2
abundance: NA
j_gene: TRBJ2-3
v_gene: TRBV5-1
CDR3nt: TGCGCCAGCAGCCGGCGCCCCGGGACTAGCGGGTCGGCACGAGGCACAGATACGCAGTATTTT
CDR3aa: CASSRRPGTSGSARGTDTQYF

d_gene: NA
abundance: NA
j_gene: TRBJ2-7
v_gene: TRBV7-8
CDR3nt: TGTGCCAGCAGCTTACCCGGGGACTACGAGCAGTACTTC
CDR3aa: CASSLPGDYEQYF

d_gene: NA
abundance: NA
j_gene: TRBJ2-7
v_gene: TRBV7-9
CDR3nt: TGTGCCAGCAGCACCCGGTCCCTGACAGGACCGAGCTCCTACGAGCAGTACTTC
CDR3aa: CASSTRSLTGPSSYEQYF

d_gene: NA
abundance: NA
j_gene: TRBJ2-7
v_gene: TRBV25-1
CDR3nt: TGTGCCAGCAGTGAATGGTATGGCAGAACCTACGAGCAGTACTTC
CDR3aa: CASSEWYGRTYEQYF

d_gene: TRBD2
abundance: NA
j_gene: TRBJ2-1
v_gene: TRBV13
CDR3nt: TGTGCCAGCAGCTTAGGGGTTCGGAAGGGAGGGCCCTACAATGAGCAGTTCTTC
CDR3aa: CASSLGVRKGGPYNEQFF

d_gene: TRBD1
abundance: NA
j_gene: TRBJ2-7
v_gene: TRBV13
CDR3nt: TGTGCCAGCAGCCCCGCCGGGACAGGGGAATTCGAGCAGTACTTC
CDR3aa: CASSPAGTGEFEQYF

d_gene: NA
abundance: NA
j_gene: TRBJ1-1
v_gene: TRBV19
CDR3nt: TGTGCCAGTAGTATGAGGACTGAAGCTTTCTTT
CDR3aa: CASSMRTEAFF

d_gene: TRBD2
abundance: NA
j_gene: TRBJ2-7
v_gene: TRBV28
CDR3nt: TGTGCCAGCAGTTTATACGGCCTAGCGGGGGTCTACGAGCAGTACTTC
CDR3aa: CASSLYGLAGVYEQYF

d_gene: NA
abundance: NA
j_gene: TRBJ2-1
v_gene: TRBV5-1
CDR3nt: TGCGCCAGCAGAACTGCGCGGACAGTCTACAATGAGCAGTTCTTC
CDR3aa: CASRTARTVYNEQFF

d_gene: NA
abundance: NA
j_gene: TRBJ2-1
v_gene: TRBV10-3
CDR3nt: TGTGCCATCAGTGATTGGGGGAGGACCCCTTACAATGAGCAGTTCTTC
CDR3aa: CAISDWGRTPYNEQFF

d_gene: NA
abundance: once
j_gene: TRBJ2-1
v_gene: TRBV4-1
CDR3nt: TGCGCCAGCAGCCAAGATCGGAGTCTGTTCCAGTTCTTC
CDR3aa: CASSQDRSLFQFF

d_gene: NA
abundance: NA
j_gene: TRBJ2-3
v_gene: TRBV7-9
CDR3nt: TGTGCCAGCAGATCAACGGACACCATATTCACAGATACGCAGTATTTT
CDR3aa: CASRSTDTIFTDTQYF

d_gene: TRBD2
abundance: NA
j_gene: TRBJ2-2
v_gene: TRBV19
CDR3nt: TGTGCCAGTAGTATCCGGACTAGCAGGAACACCGGGGAGCTGTTTTTT
CDR3aa: CASSIRTSRNTGELFF

d_gene: TRBD1
abundance: NA
j_gene: TRBJ2-6
v_gene: TRBV11-2
CDR3nt: TGTGCCAGCAGCCTTTGGCGGGACAGGGATTCTGGGGCCAACGTCCTGACTTTC
CDR3aa: CASSLWRDRDSGANVLTF

d_gene: TRBD2
abundance: NA
j_gene: TRBJ2-7
v_gene: TRBV5-1
CDR3nt: TGCGCCAGCAGCTGGACTAGCGGGGGTTTCTCCTACGAGCAGTACTTC
CDR3aa: CASSWTSGGFSYEQYF

d_gene: NA
abundance: NA
j_gene: TRBJ2-7
v_gene: TRBV28
CDR3nt: TGTGCCAGCAGCCACTACCCCTACGAGCAGTACTTC
CDR3aa: CASSHYPYEQYF

d_gene: NA
abundance: NA
j_gene: TRBJ2-1
v_gene: TRBV29-1
CDR3nt: TGCAGCGTTGAAGAACGTCTAGTTCGTCCCAATGAGCAGTTCTTC
CDR3aa: CSVEERLVRPNEQFF

d_gene: NA
abundance: medium-sized
j_gene: TRBJ1-1
v_gene: TRBV30
CDR3nt: TGTGCCTGGAACGGGGGAACGACTGAAGCTTTCTTT
CDR3aa: CAWNGGTTEAFF

d_gene: NA
abundance: NA
j_gene: TRBJ2-7
v_gene: TRBV2
CDR3nt: TGTGCCAGCAGTGATGGGGCAGTTACCTACGAGCAGTACTTC
CDR3aa: CASSDGAVTYEQYF

d_gene: TRBD2
abundance: few
j_gene: TRBJ2-2
v_gene: TRBV4-3
CDR3nt: TGCGCCAGCAGCCAAGCGGCTAGCGGGAGCACCGGGGAGCTGTTTTTT
CDR3aa: CASSQAASGSTGELFF

d_gene: NA
abundance: NA
j_gene: TRBJ1-3
v_gene: TRBV10-3
CDR3nt: TGTGCCATCAGCGGACAGTCCTCTGGAAACACCATATATTTT
CDR3aa: CAISGQSSGNTIYF

d_gene: TRBD1
abundance: NA
j_gene: TRBJ2-7
v_gene: TRBV6-5
CDR3nt: TGTGCCAGCAGTTACTCTCCGGGACAGGGGCTGGACGAGCAGTACTTC
CDR3aa: CASSYSPGQGLDEQYF

d_gene: TRBD1
abundance: NA
j_gene: TRBJ2-2
v_gene: TRBV7-2
CDR3nt: TGTGCCAGCACCGTTTTGACAGGGCCCATTCCGGGCGGGGAGCTGTTTTTT
CDR3aa: CASTVLTGPIPGGELFF

d_gene: NA
abundance: NA
j_gene: TRBJ2-7
v_gene: TRBV29-1
CDR3nt: TGCAGCGCCCGGGACTCACTCTACGAGCAGTACTTC
CDR3aa: CSARDSLYEQYF

d_gene: TRBD1
abundance: NA
j_gene: TRBJ2-7
v_gene: TRBV11-3
CDR3nt: TGTGCCAGCAGCTTTTCAGGGGGCAACGAGCAGTACTTC
CDR3aa: CASSFSGGNEQYF

d_gene: NA
abundance: NA
j_gene: TRBJ2-7
v_gene: TRBV9
CDR3nt: TGTGCCAGCAGCCTCGAGGTCTCTGACCGCGAGCAGTACTTC
CDR3aa: CASSLEVSDREQYF

d_gene: NA
abundance: NA
j_gene: TRBJ2-7
v_gene: TRBV5-4
CDR3nt: TGTGCCAGCAGCCCCAACCGGGGACAATCCTACGAGCAGTACTTC
CDR3aa: CASSPNRGQSYEQYF

d_gene: TRBD1
abundance: NA
j_gene: TRBJ2-2
v_gene: TRBV6-6
CDR3nt: TGTGCCAGCAGTTACCGGACAGGACCCACCGGGGAGCTGTTTTTT
CDR3aa: CASSYRTGPTGELFF

d_gene: NA
abundance: NA
j_gene: TRBJ2-7
v_gene: TRBV5-6
CDR3nt: TGTGCCAGCAGCGGTTCAGGGTTGTCCTACGAGCAGTACTTC
CDR3aa: CASSGSGLSYEQYF

d_gene: NA
abundance: NA
j_gene: TRBJ2-7
v_gene: TRBV23-1
CDR3nt: TGCGCCAGCCGTAGCCGGGGAGACCTGGGCCACGAGCAGTACTTC
CDR3aa: CASRSRGDLGHEQYF

d_gene: TRBD1
abundance: NA
j_gene: TRBJ2-7
v_gene: TRBV11-2
CDR3nt: TGTGCCAGCAGCTTAGTAGGGACAGGCCTACCCTACGAGCAGTACTTC
CDR3aa: CASSLVGTGLPYEQYF

d_gene: NA
abundance: once
j_gene: TRBJ2-7
v_gene: TRBV27
CDR3nt: TGTGCCAGCAGTTCGAGCTCCTACGAGCAGTACTTC
CDR3aa: CASSSSSYEQYF

d_gene: NA
abundance: NA
j_gene: TRBJ2-7
v_gene: TRBV2
CDR3nt: TGTGCCAGCAGTGTGGGTAGGGGTAACTACGAGCAGTACTTC
CDR3aa: CASSVGRGNYEQYF